These 30 T cell receptor beta chains were all obtained from the same sample, sequenced in a study of chemoradiotherapy in HPV16-positive cancers. The data were produced by immunoSEQ multiplex PCR, yet TCRdb's version contains in-frame clones alone and is incomplete. Of approximately 12,000 clones listed, roughly 77% are singletons. This sample was obtained from a patient who underwent chemoradiotherapy. The receptor source for this set is a human donor with HPV-associated anogenital cancer.

Only one count was recorded for this clone. Compared with germline, one end of the junction differs, possibly owing to a read error. The CDR3 region is CAWSGQQPPLF. Written as DNA, the CDR3 is TGTGCCTGGAGTGGACAGCAACCCCCGCTTTTT. V and J are TRBV30 and TRBJ1-4; a possible D gene is TRBD1 (5 bases). Germline CDR1 and CDR2: GTSNPN and SVGIG (reference sequence). The CDR3 is made up of 11 amino acids. The whole variable domain, remainder taken from reference TRBV30 and TRBJ1-4, is SQTIHQWPATLVQPVGSPLSLECTVEGTSNPNLYWYRQAAGRGLQLLFYSVGIGQISSEVPQNLSASRPQDRQFILSSKKLLLSDSGFYLCAWSGQQPPLFGSGTQLSVL.

CDR3 in amino acids: CASSVTAQPFNYGYTF. The CDR3 DNA follows: TGTGCCAGCAGTGTAACCGCCCAGCCCTTTAACTATGGCTACACCTTC. The V call is TRBV6-4, the J call TRBJ1-2; D unresolved. Trimming removed 4 bases from V and 1 base from J, with 16 bases in between. This CDR3 spans 16 amino acids. The germline CDR1 and CDR2 sequences are MRHNA and SNTAGT.

The V gene is TRBV5-5, the J gene TRBJ2-3; 10 nucleotides align to TRBD1. The CDR3 spans 16 residues. Germline-derived CDR1 and CDR2 are SGHKS and YYEKEE (reference sequence). The junction had 9 bases not matched to a gene; V was cut back by 3 bases and J by 5 bases. CDR3 in amino acids: CASSSQDRGLLDTQYF. CDR3 bases: TGTGCCAGCAGCTCCCAGGACAGGGGGTTATTAGATACGCAGTATTTT.

V and J are TRBV4-1 and TRBJ1-5, with 7 bases that match TRBD1. CDR3 size: 17 residues. The V segment lost 2 bases and the J segment 0 bases; nucleotides outside the gene matches: 7. Germline V CDR1 and CDR2: MGHRA, YSYEKL. The CDR3 here is CASSQRWDSYSNQPQHF. The CDR3 nucleotides are TGCGCCAGCAGCCAAAGATGGGACAGCTATAGCAATCAGCCCCAGCATTTT.

In nucleotides, the CDR3 is TGTGCCAGCAGTGGATCCCCCGTAACGTACAGGGTAGGGGATTACGAGCAGTACTTC. It is translated as CASSGSPVTYRVGDYEQYF. This chain links TRBV2 with TRBJ2-7; weak D call: TRBD1 (6 bases). V lost 4 bases, J lost 4 bases, and 29 bases lay in between. The CDR3 totals 19 residues. Per the germline V gene, CDR1 is SNHLY and CDR2 is FYNNEI. The full variable domain, rest sourced from reference TRBV2 and TRBJ2-7, is EPEVTQTPSHQVTQMGQEVILRCVPISNHLYFYWYRQILGQKVEFLVSFYNNEISEKSEIFDDQFSVERPDGSNFTLKIRSTKLEDSAMYFCASSGSPVTYRVGDYEQYFGPGTRLTVT.

This rearrangement joins TRBV28 to TRBJ1-4; D might be TRBD1 (6 bases). The CDR3 sequence is 15 residues long. V was shortened by 2 bases and J by 7 bases, with 14 bases between the two germline ends. Per germline, CDR1 MDHEN and CDR2 SYDVKM. The CDR3, as DNA: TGTGCCAGCAGTTTAGCAGGGGCGCGATCTGAAAAACTGTTTTTT. It yields the protein CASSLAGARSEKLFF.

The J gene is TRBJ1-1, the V gene TRBV7-2, with 7 bases aligning to TRBD1. Germline V gene lookup returns CDR1 SGHTA and CDR2 FQGNSA. J lost 6 bases, V lost 6 bases, and 10 bases had no gene match. The CDR3 spans 14 residues. The chain's CDR3 is CASSQTGRASEAFF. DNA of the CDR3: TGTGCCAGCAGTCAGACAGGGAGAGCGTCTGAAGCTTTCTTT.

The rearrangement joins TRBV7-9 to TRBJ1-6; D is perhaps TRBD1 (6 bases). The CDR3 runs to 18 residues. Germline CDR1 and CDR2: SEHNR and FQNEAQ (reference sequence). V was shortened by 4 bases and J by 3 bases, with 19 bases between the two germline ends. For the CDR3, the DNA is TGTGCCAGCAGCTCAACCCGGGACAAGGTTGACTATAATTCACCCCTCCACTTT. Its protein is CASSSTRDKVDYNSPLHF.

This clone is classed as large. The chain combines TRBV9 with TRBJ1-1; 7 nucleotides agree with TRBD1. V shed 7 bases and J 7 bases; nucleotides not matched to a gene: 7. The length of the CDR3 is 12 residues. Germline V gene lookup returns CDR1 SGDLS and CDR2 YYNGEE. CDR3 amino acids: CASVDRTGEAFF. The CDR3 nucleotides are TGTGCCAGCGTAGATAGGACAGGTGAAGCTTTCTTT.

The rearrangement uses TRBV15 and TRBJ2-5; perhaps TRBD2 as D (6 bases). The J call may be mistaken, given a closer DNA end match to TRBJ2-7. CDR1 and CDR2 from the germline V gene are LNHNV and YYDKDF (reference sequence). This CDR3 spans 13 amino acids. The CDR3 region is CATSRAWDSEQYF. CDR3 coding DNA: TGTGCCACCAGCAGAGCATGGGACTCCGAGCAGTACTTC.

This clone was detected only once. V and J are TRBV4-3 and TRBJ2-7; 8 bases fit TRBD1. The V gene's germline CDR1 is LGHNA and CDR2 YSLEER. The CDR3 is 16 amino acids. The J segment lost 1 base and the V segment lost 3 bases, leaving 8 bases of the junction unmatched. The CDR3 DNA is TGCGCCAGCAGCCACGGGACAGGTTATGAATCCTACGAGCAGTACTTC. Protein product: CASSHGTGYESYEQYF.

J is TRBJ1-2 and V is TRBV7-3; no clear D. The germline V gene encodes CDR1 SGHTA and CDR2 FQGTGA. This CDR3 has 14 residues. Trimming pared 2 bases from V and 6 bases from J, leaving 13 bases between. The DNA for the CDR3 is TGTGCCAGCAGCTTAGAAAAAAGCCGAGATGGCTACACCTTC. Its protein is CASSLEKSRDGYTF.

V and J are TRBV27 and TRBJ2-7, with TRBD2 as a possible D gene (6 bases). Deletions cut 8 bases from V and 2 bases from J, with 16 bases between. CDR3 length: 14 amino acids. The germline gives CDR1 MNHEY, CDR2 SMNVEV (reference sequence). The CDR3 DNA sequence: TGTGCCAGCCGGAGGGGAGTGTCAACCTACGAGCAGTACTTC. Encoded protein: CASRRGVSTYEQYF.

V gene TRBV30 combines with J gene TRBJ1-2, with a possible D match to TRBD1 (5 bases). V gave up 3 bases and J gave up 4 bases, with 12 bases separating them. From germline, CDR1 is GTSNPN and CDR2 SVGIG (reference sequence). The CDR3 length is 13 residues. The CDR3 reads CAWRRDRPYGYTF. CDR3 DNA: TGTGCCTGGAGGAGAGACAGACCCTATGGCTACACCTTC. Combining the CDR3 with reference TRBV30 and TRBJ1-2 gives the whole variable domain SQTIHQWPATLVQPVGSPLSLECTVEGTSNPNLYWYRQAAGRGLQLLFYSVGIGQISSEVPQNLSASRPQDRQFILSSKKLLLSDSGFYLCAWRRDRPYGYTFGSGTRLTVV.

V and J are TRBV11-2 and TRBJ1-2; 8 bases map to TRBD1. CDR3 length equals 14 residues. J gave up 4 bases and V 5 bases, and 6 bases lay outside the gene matches. In germline, CDR1 is SGHAT, CDR2 FQNNGV. The CDR3 region is CASSTRQGSYGYTF. CDR3 nucleotides: TGTGCCAGCAGCACCCGACAGGGGAGCTATGGCTACACCTTC.

V and J are TRBV10-3 and TRBJ1-1; 7 bases line up with TRBD1. The germline CDR1 and CDR2 sequences are ENHRY and SYGVKD. The CDR3 sequence is 15 residues long. With 4 bases clipped from V and 3 bases from J, the junction kept 8 bases outside the gene matches. The chain's CDR3 is CAISVTGEGDTEAFF. CDR3 DNA sequence: TGTGCCATCAGTGTCACAGGGGAAGGGGACACTGAAGCTTTCTTT.

The chain links TRBV27 to TRBJ2-2; D is unclear. Germline CDR1 is MNHEY and CDR2 is SMNVEV (reference sequence). CDR3 length: 14 residues. V gave up 4 bases and J gave up 0 bases, with 6 bases separating them. CDR3 DNA sequence: TGTGCCAGCAGTTATTGGCCGAACACCGGGGAGCTGTTTTTT. It is translated as CASSYWPNTGELFF.

V usage is TRBV7-9 and J usage is TRBJ2-1; a weak D match, TRBD1 (7 bases). CDR3 length: 19 residues. Trimming shortened V by 5 bases and J by 3 bases, and 26 bases separated the two germline ends. The V gene's germline CDR1 is SEHNR and CDR2 FQNEAQ (reference sequence). The CDR3 nucleotides read TGTGCCAGCAGCCCTAGCGTTAAGAGGGCAGGGGGAGTCTACAATGAGCAGTTCTTC. Encoded protein: CASSPSVKRAGGVYNEQFF.

This clone was seen a handful of times. The rearrangement uses TRBV12-5 and TRBJ1-5; D unresolved. Between the trimmed V and J ends, which lost 1 base and 7 bases, there was a span of 8 bases. Germline assignment: CDR1 LGHNT and CDR2 FRNRAP. CDR3 length: 13 amino acids. The CDR3 region is CASGLGVSQPQHF. As DNA, the CDR3 is TGTGCTAGTGGTTTGGGGGTTTCCCAGCCCCAGCATTTT.

Only one count was recorded for this clone. The rearrangement links TRBV9 to TRBJ2-3, with D unresolved. CDR3 length: 13 amino acids. V lost 4 bases and J lost 2, with 8 bases in between. Germline CDR1 SGDLS, CDR2 YYNGEE. The CDR3 sequence: CASSLQPTDTQYF. As DNA, the CDR3 is TGTGCCAGCAGCCTTCAACCCACAGATACGCAGTATTTT.

This chain links TRBV5-1 with TRBJ1-1, with 8 positions matching TRBD1. Germline V CDR1 and CDR2: SGHRS, YFSETQ. V shed 4 bases, J shed 4 bases, and the junction held 6 bases outside the gene matches. This CDR3 is 14 amino acids long. This chain's CDR3 is CASSTYRGGTEAFF. CDR3 coding DNA: TGCGCCAGCAGCACTTACAGGGGGGGCACTGAAGCTTTCTTT.

CDR3 bases: TGTGCCAGAGCCCCCCCGGGAAGGGAGGAGACCCAGTACTTC. Amino acid sequence: CARAPPGREETQYF. The genes are TRBV2 and TRBJ2-5; tentatively, D is TRBD2 (5 bases). The CDR3 consists of 14 residues. V was trimmed by 9 bases and J by 5 bases, leaving 19 bases between them. Per the germline V gene, CDR1 is SNHLY and CDR2 is FYNNEI.

This clone showed up just a few times. This chain links TRBV7-9 with TRBJ1-1; no clear D gene. The ends were cut back, 5 bases at V and 0 bases at J, with 4 bases in the middle. Germline V CDR1 and CDR2: SEHNR, FQNEAQ (reference sequence). The CDR3 is 12 amino acids. The CDR3 loop reads CASSLMNTEAFF. CDR3 bases: TGTGCCAGCAGCCTCATGAACACTGAAGCTTTCTTT.

The chain is built from TRBV5-1 and TRBJ1-1; unclear D gene. The germline gives CDR1 SGHRS, CDR2 YFSETQ. The CDR3 length is 17 residues. V was cut by 0 bases and J by 3 bases, with 18 bases left in between. The CDR3 spells CASSLVGWSGSDTEAFF. The CDR3 DNA reads as TGCGCCAGCAGCTTGGTTGGGTGGTCAGGTTCTGACACTGAAGCTTTCTTT.

This clone was seen only once. V and J are TRBV6-1 and TRBJ1-2; D perhaps matches TRBD1 (6 bases). This CDR3 is built from 13 residues. V was shortened by 4 bases and J by 5 bases, with 11 bases between the two germline ends. Germline V gene data show CDR1 as MNHNS and CDR2 as SASEGT. The CDR3 region is CASSGTAFYGYTF. The CDR3, as DNA: TGTGCCAGCAGTGGGACAGCGTTTTATGGCTACACCTTC.

This clone was detected only once. The chain joins TRBV7-9 to TRBJ2-7; D is unclear. The CDR3 is made up of 13 amino acids. Trimming cost V 4 bases and J 0 bases, with 7 bases left between them. From germline, CDR1 is SEHNR and CDR2 FQNEAQ (reference sequence). CDR3 loop: CASSSRSSYEQYF. DNA of the CDR3: TGTGCCAGCAGCTCGCGGAGCTCCTACGAGCAGTACTTC.

The rearrangement joins TRBV5-1 to TRBJ2-7; 7 bases line up with TRBD1. This CDR3 contains 15 residues. The germline CDR1 and CDR2 sequences are SGHRS and YFSETQ. V dropped 0 bases and J dropped 3; count of bases not matched to a gene: 6. In nucleotides, the CDR3 is TGCGCCAGCAGCTTGGTTATACAGGGGAACTACGAGCAGTACTTC. It translates to CASSLVIQGNYEQYF.

This clone has more than one count but fewer than ten. One end of the junction varies from germline; a read error may be responsible. The J gene is TRBJ2-1, the V gene TRBV7-7, with TRBD2 as a possible D gene (7 bases). This CDR3 comprises 15 residues. In germline, CDR1 is SSHAT, CDR2 FNYEAQ (reference sequence). This CDR3 reads CASSLGLGGPSEQFF. The CDR3 nucleotides read TGTGCTAGCAGCTTGGGGCTGGGGGGGCCAAGTGAGCAGTTCTTC.

In this sample, this clone turned up once. V and J are TRBV5-4 and TRBJ1-5, with D possibly being TRBD1 (6 bases). The CDR3 has 16 residues. CDR1 SGHNT and CDR2 YYREEE come from the germline V gene (reference sequence). Trimming stripped 4 bases from V and 0 bases from J, with 14 bases between. The CDR3 sequence is CASSLGGPDSNQPQHF. The CDR3 DNA reads TGTGCCAGCAGCCTAGGGGGACCGGATAGCAATCAGCCCCAGCATTTT.

This chain joins TRBV2 and TRBJ2-7; D assignment may be TRBD1 or TRBD2 (6 bases each). This CDR3 comprises 15 residues. CDR1 is SNHLY, CDR2 FYNNEI, per germline. V gave up 6 bases and J gave up 6 bases, with 21 bases separating them. CDR3 sequence: CASSDQRRGLGEQYF. Written as DNA, the CDR3 is TGTGCCAGCAGCGACCAGAGGAGGGGGTTGGGCGAGCAGTACTTC.